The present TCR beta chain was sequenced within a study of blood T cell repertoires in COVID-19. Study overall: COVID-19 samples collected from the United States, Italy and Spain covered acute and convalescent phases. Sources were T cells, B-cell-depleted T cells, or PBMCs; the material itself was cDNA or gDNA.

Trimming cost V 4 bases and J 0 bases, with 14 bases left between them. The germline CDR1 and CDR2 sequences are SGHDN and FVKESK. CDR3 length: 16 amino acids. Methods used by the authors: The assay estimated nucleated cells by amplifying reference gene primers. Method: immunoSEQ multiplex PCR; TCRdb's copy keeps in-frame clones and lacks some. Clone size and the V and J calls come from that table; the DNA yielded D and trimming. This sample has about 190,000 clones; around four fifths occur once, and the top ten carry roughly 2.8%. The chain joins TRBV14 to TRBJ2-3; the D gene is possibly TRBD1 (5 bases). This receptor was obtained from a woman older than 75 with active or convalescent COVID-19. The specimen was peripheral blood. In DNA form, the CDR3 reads TGTGCCAGCAGCCGGGGCTTTTTGGGTAGCACAGATACGCAGTATTTT. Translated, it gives CASSRGFLGSTDTQYF.